This TCR beta chain was recorded in a study of OX40 agonist ivuxolimab in advanced cancers. Study details: Ivuxolimab is a fully human IgG2 antibody that activates OX40 (CD134). Eligibility admitted prior anti-PD-1, anti-PD-L1 or anti-CTLA-4 therapy; 30% to 40% had some. Partial responses were achieved by three patients, of whom one had hepatocellular carcinoma and two had cutaneous melanoma.

This table comes from immunoSEQ multiplex PCR, and its TCRdb copy is limited to in-frame clones, with some not included. The sample shows about 58,000 clones, 75% to 90% of them seen only once. This CDR3 comprises 15 residues. V lost 2 bases and J lost 6; bases outside the gene matches: 6. Germline V gene sequence: CDR1 SGHTA, CDR2 FQGNSA. The chain has TRBV7-2 and TRBJ1-4, with 7 bases aligning to TRBD1. Sequences were derived from CD4+ or CD8+ T cells sorted from blood, sampled in a trial of the OX40 agonist ivuxolimab. The TCR was taken from an adult with an advanced solid tumor such as melanoma, head and neck, liver or kidney cancer. The CDR3 is CASSLTTGQHEKLFF. CDR3 in DNA: TGTGCCAGCAGCTTAACGACAGGGCAGCATGAAAAACTGTTTTTT.